This T cell receptor beta chain appears in the sequencing data of a study of cytomegalovirus exposure and HLA in healthy donors. Study-level results: Associated with HLA alleles at 0.05 false discovery rate in a later analysis were fewer than 20,000 TCR beta sequences. The study listed approximately 160 cytomegalovirus-associated TCR beta chains.

Notes on this clone: Antigen specificity is unknown.

V was clipped by 7 bases and J by 5 bases; unmatched bases: 14. The germline V gene has CDR1 LGHNT and CDR2 FRNRAP. The length of the CDR3 is 16 residues. PCR was performed using 60 Vbeta and 13 Jbeta primers. Sequencing used immunoSEQ multiplex PCR; TCRdb keeps in-frame clones, though not all of them. The sample carries over 75,000 clones, 75% to 80% recorded once. Sequencing was done on a sample of PBMCs. J is TRBJ2-3 and V is TRBV12-5; 8 nucleotides align to TRBD1. This sequence was found in a female donor in good health and CMV-seronegative. This CDR3 reads CASALTGEGGGDTQYF. The CDR3 DNA sequence: TGTGCTAGTGCCCTGACAGGGGAAGGCGGCGGAGATACGCAGTATTTT. The full variable domain, rest sourced from reference TRBV12-5 and TRBJ2-3, is DARVTQTPRHKVTEMGQEVTMRCQPILGHNTVFWYRQTMMQGLELLAYFRNRAPLDDSGMPKDRFSAEMPDATLATLKIQPSEPRDSAVYFCASALTGEGGGDTQYFGPGTRLTVL.